This T cell receptor beta chain is from a study of T cell repertoires in cytomegalovirus infection. In the study overall: Indications came from public TCR beta signatures; they pointed to CMV infection and to a matching HLA type.

TCRdb reprocessed the reads via MiXCR and lists one record per CDR3 protein. The table shows about half a million distinct CDR3 sequences, with roughly 43% occurring only once. CDR3 length equals 14 residues. Germline V CDR1 and CDR2: SGHVS, FNYEAQ. J was trimmed by 7 bases and V by 5 bases; bases with no gene match: 3. This clonotype showed up just a few times. Its antigen remains unidentified. Sample: cultured PBMCs, taken from culture after CMV antigen stimulation. The source is a human donor in good health (CMV status not recorded). Some clones in this sample may be carry-over from other donors' samples. The chain employs TRBV7-6 and TRBJ1-6; 9 bases fit TRBD1. The CDR3 sequence: CASSRTGENSPLHF. CDR3 sequence (DNA): TGTGCCAGCAGCAGGACAGGGGAGAATTCACCCCTCCACTTT.